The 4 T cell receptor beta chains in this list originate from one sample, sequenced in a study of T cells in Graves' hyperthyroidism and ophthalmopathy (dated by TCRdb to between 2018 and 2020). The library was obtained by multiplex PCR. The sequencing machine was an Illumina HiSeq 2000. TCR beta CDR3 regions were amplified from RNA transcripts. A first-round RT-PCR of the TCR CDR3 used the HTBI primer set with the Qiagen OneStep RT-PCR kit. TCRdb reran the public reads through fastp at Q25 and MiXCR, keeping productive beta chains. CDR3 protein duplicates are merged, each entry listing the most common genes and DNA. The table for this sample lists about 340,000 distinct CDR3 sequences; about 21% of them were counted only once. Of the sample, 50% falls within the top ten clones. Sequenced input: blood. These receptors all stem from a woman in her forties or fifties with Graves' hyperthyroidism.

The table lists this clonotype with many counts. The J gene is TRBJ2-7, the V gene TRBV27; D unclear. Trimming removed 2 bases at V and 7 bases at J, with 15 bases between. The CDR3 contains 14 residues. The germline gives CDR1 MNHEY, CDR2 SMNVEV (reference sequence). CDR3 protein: CASSLGQTAGEQYF. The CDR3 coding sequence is TGTGCCAGCAGTTTAGGGCAGACTGCTGGGGAGCAGTACTTC.

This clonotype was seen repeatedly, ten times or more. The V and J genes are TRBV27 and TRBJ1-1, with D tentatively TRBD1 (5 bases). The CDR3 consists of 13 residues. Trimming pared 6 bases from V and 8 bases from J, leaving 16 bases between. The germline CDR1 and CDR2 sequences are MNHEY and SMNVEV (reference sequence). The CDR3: CASSSRDLKEAFF. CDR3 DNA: TGTGCCAGCAGCTCCCGGGACCTAAAAGAAGCTTTCTTT.

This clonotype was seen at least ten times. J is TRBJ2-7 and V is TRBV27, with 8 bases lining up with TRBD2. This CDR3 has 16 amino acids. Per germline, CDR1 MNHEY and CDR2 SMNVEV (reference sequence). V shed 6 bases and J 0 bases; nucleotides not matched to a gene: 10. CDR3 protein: CASSSDGGGSSYEQYF. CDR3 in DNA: TGTGCCAGCAGCTCGGATGGCGGGGGGTCCTCCTACGAGCAGTACTTC.

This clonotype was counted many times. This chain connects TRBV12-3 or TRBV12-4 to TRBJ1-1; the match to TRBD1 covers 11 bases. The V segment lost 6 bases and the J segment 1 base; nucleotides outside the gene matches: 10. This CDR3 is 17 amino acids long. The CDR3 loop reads CASSPLGQGARNTEAFF. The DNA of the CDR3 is TGTGCCAGCAGCCCCCTCGGACAGGGGGCGCGGAACACTGAAGCTTTCTTT.